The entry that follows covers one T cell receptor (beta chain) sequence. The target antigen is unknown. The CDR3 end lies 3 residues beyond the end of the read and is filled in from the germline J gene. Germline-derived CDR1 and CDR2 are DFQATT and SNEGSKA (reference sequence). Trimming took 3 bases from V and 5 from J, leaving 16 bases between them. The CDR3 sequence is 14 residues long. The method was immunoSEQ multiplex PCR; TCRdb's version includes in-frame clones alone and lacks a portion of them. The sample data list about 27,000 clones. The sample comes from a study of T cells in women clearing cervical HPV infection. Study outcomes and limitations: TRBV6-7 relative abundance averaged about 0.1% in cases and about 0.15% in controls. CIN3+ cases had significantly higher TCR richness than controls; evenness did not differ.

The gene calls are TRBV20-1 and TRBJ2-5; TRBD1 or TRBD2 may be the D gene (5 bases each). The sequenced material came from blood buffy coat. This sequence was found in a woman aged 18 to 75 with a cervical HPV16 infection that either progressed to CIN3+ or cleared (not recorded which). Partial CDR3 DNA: TGCAGTGCTAGGGTAGCAGGGAGTAGGGAGACC. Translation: CSARVAGSRET. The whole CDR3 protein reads CSARVAGSRETQYF.